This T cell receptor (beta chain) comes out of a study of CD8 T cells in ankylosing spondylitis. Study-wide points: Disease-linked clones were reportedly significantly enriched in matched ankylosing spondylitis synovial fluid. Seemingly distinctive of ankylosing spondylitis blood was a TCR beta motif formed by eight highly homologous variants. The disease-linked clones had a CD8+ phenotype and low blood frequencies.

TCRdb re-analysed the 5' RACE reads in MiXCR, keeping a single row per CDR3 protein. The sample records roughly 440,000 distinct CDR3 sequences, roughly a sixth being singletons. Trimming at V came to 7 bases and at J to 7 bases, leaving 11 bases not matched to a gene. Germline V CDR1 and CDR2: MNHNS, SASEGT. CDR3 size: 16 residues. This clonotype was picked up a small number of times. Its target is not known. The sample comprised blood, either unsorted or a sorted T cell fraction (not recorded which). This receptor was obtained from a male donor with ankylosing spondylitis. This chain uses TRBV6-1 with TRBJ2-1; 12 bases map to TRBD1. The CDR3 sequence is CASIGGQGARANEQFF. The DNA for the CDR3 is TGTGCCAGCATTGGGGGACAGGGGGCAAGGGCGAATGAGCAGTTCTTC.